Sequencing of this TCR beta chain was carried out in a study of Graves' ophthalmopathy and Graves' hyperthyroidism. The sequenced template was RNA, covering the TCR beta CDR3 region. The first-round RT-PCR employed HTBI primers together with the Qiagen OneStep RT-PCR kit. A multiplex PCR was then performed as the second round. One entry per CDR3 protein results from TCRdb running MiXCR on the multiplex PCR reads. This sample yields hundreds of thousands of distinct CDR3 sequences, of which roughly 41% are seen a single time; 44% belongs to the top ten. This clonotype was counted at least ten times. Germline CDR1 is SGHTA and CDR2 is FQGTGA. The CDR3 runs to 15 residues. V was cut by 5 bases and J by 0 bases, with 10 bases left in between.

The TCR originated in an adult man with Graves' ophthalmopathy. The rearrangement joins TRBV7-3 to TRBJ2-2, with D perhaps matching TRBD1 (6 bases). The sequenced sample consisted of peripheral blood. CDR3 sequence: CASSPGQTNTGELFF. Here the CDR3 DNA reads TGTGCCAGCAGCCCGGGACAAACGAACACCGGGGAGCTGTTTTTT.